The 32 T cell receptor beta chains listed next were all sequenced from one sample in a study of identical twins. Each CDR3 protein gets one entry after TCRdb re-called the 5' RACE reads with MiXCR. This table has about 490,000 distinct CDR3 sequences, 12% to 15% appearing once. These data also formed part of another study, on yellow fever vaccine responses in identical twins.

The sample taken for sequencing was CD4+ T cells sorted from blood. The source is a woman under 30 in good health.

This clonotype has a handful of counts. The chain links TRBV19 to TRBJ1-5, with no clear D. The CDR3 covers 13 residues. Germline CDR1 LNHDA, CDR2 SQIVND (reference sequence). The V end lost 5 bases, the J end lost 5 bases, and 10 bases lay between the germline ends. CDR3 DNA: TGTGCCAGTAGTTCAACCTTCCATCAGCCCCAGCATTTT. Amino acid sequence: CASSSTFHQPQHF.

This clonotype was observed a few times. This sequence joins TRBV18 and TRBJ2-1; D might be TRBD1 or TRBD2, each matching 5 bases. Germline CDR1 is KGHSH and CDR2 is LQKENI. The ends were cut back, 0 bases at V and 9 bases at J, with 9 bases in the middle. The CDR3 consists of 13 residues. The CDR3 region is CASSPPGTGEQFF. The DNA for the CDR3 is TGTGCCAGCTCACCACCAGGGACCGGTGAGCAGTTCTTC.

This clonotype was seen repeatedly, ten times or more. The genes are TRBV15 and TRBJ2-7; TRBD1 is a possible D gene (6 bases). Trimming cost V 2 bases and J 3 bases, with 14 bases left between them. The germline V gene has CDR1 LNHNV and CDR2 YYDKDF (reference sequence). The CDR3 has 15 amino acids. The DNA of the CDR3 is TGTGCCACCAGCAGACATACGGACAGAAACTACGAGCAGTACTTC. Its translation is CATSRHTDRNYEQYF.

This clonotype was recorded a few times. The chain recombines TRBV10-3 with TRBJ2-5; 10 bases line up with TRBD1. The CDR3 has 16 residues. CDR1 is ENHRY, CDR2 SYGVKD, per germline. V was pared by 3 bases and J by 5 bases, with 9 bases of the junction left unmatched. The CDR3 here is CAISDPGQGRGETQYF. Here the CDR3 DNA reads TGTGCCATCAGTGACCCGGGACAGGGGCGAGGGGAGACCCAGTACTTC.

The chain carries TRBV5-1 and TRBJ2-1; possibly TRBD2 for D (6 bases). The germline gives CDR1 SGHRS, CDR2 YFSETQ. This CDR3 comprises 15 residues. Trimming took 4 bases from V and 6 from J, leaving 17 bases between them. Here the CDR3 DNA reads TGCGCCAGCAGCCCGCGACTAGGAAGAGGCAATGAGCAGTTCTTC. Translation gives CASSPRLGRGNEQFF.

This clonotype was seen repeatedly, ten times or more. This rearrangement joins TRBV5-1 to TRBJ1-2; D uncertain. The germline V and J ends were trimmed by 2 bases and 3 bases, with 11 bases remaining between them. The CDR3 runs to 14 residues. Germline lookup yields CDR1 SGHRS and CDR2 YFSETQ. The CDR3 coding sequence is TGCGCCAGCAGCTTTGGAGCCGGGGACTATGGCTACACCTTC. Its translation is CASSFGAGDYGYTF.

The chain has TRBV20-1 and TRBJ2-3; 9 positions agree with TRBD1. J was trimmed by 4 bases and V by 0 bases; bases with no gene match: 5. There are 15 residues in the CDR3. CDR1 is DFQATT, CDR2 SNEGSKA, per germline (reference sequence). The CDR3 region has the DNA TGCAGTGCTAGAGATCCGGGACAGGGTGCAGATACGCAGTATTTT. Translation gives CSARDPGQGADTQYF.

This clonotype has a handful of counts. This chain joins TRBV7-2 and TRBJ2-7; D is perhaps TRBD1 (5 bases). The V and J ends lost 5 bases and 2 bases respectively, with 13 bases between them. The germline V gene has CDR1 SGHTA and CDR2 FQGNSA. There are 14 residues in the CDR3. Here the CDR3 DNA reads TGTGCCAGCAGCCCCCGACAGAGCGCCTACGAGCAGTACTTC. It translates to CASSPRQSAYEQYF.

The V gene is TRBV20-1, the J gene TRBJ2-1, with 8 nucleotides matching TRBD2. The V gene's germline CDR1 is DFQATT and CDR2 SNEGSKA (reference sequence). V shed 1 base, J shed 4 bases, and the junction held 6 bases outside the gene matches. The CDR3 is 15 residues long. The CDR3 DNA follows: TGCAGTGCTAGAGTTATTCAGCGGGGGTACAATGAGCAGTTCTTC. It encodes CSARVIQRGYNEQFF.

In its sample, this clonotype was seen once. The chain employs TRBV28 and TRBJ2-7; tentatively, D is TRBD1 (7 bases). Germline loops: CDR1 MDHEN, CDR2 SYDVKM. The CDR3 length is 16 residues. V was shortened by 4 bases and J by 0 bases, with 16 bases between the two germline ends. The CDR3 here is CASSSPGGRSSYEQYF. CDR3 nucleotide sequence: TGTGCCAGCAGTTCCCCAGGGGGGCGTAGCTCCTACGAGCAGTACTTC.

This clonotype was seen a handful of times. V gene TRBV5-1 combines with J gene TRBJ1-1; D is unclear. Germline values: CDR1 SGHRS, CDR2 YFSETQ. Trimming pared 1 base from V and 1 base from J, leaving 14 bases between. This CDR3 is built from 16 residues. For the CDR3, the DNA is TGCGCCAGCAGCTTGAGTTCGGTGGCCCCGAACACTGAAGCTTTCTTT. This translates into CASSLSSVAPNTEAFF.

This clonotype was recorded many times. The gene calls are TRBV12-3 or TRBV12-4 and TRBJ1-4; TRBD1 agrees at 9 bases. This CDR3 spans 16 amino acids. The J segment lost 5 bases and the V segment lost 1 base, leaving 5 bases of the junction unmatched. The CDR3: CASSLGDGTGNEKLFF. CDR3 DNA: TGTGCCAGCAGTTTAGGTGACGGGACAGGGAATGAAAAACTGTTTTTT.

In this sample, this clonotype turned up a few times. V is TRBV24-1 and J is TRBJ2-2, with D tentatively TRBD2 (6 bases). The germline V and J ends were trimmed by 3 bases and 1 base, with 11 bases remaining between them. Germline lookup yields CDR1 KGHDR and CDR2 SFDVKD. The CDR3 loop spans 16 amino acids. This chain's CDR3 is CATSDAMRGNTGELFF. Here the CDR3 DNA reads TGTGCCACCAGTGATGCAATGCGGGGGAACACCGGGGAGCTGTTTTTT.

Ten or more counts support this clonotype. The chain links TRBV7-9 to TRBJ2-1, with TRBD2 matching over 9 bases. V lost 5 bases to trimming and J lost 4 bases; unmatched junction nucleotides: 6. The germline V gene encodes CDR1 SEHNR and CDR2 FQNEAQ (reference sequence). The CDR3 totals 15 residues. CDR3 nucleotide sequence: TGTGCCAGCAGCCTGGGACTAGCCATTTACAATGAGCAGTTCTTC. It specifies CASSLGLAIYNEQFF.

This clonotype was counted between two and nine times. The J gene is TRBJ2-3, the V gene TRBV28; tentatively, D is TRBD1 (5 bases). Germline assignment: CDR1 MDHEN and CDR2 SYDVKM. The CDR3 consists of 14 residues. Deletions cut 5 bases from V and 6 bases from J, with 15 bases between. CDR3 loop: CASSPMDIRDTQYF. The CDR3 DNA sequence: TGTGCCAGCAGTCCCATGGACATTCGGGATACGCAGTATTTT. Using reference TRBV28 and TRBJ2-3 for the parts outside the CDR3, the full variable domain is DVKVTQSSRYLVKRTGEKVFLECVQDMDHENMFWYRQDPGLGLRLIYFSYDVKMKEKGDIPEGYSVSREKKERFSLILESASTNQTSMYLCASSPMDIRDTQYFGPGTRLTVL.

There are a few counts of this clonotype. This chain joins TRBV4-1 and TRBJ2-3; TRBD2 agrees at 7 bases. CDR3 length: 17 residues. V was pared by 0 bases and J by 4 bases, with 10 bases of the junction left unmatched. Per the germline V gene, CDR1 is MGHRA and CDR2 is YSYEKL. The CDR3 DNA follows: TGCGCCAGCAGCCAAGATGATGGGAGGGTGGGGCCAGATACGCAGTATTTT. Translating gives CASSQDDGRVGPDTQYF.

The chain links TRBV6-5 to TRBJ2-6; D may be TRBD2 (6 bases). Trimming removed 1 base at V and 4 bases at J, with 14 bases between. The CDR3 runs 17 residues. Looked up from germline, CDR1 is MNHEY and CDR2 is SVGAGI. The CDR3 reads CASSYWGRSSGANVLTF. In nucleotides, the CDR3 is TGTGCCAGCAGTTACTGGGGGAGGTCTTCCGGGGCCAACGTCCTGACTTTC.

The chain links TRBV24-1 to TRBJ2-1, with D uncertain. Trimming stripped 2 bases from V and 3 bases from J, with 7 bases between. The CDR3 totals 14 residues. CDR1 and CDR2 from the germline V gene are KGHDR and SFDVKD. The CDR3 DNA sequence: TGTGCCACCAGTGATTCTTACCGCTACAATGAGCAGTTCTTC. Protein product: CATSDSYRYNEQFF.

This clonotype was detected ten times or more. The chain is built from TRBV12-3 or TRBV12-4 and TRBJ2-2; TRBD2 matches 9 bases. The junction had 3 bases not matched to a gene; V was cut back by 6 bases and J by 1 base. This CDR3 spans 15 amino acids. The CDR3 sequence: CASRQTSGNTGELFF. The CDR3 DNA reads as TGTGCCAGCAGACAGACTAGCGGGAACACCGGGGAGCTGTTTTTT.

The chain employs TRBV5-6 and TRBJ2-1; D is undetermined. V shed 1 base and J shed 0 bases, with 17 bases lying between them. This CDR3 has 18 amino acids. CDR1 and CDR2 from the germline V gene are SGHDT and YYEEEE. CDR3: CASSLLARGYVSYNEQFF. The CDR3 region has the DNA TGTGCCAGCAGCTTGTTGGCTAGAGGTTACGTCTCCTACAATGAGCAGTTCTTC.

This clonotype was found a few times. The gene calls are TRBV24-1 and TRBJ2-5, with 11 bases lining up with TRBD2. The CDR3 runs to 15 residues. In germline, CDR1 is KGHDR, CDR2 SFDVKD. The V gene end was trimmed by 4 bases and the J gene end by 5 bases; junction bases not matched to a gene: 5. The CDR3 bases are TGTGCCACCAGTGACCCCCTAGCGGGAGGTGAGACCCAGTACTTC. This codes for CATSDPLAGGETQYF.

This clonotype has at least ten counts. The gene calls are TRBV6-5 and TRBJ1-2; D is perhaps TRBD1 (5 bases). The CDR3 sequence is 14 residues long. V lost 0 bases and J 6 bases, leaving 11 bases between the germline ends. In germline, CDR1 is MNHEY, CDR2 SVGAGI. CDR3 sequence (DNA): TGTGCCAGCAGTTACTCGCTATTGGGGGATGGCTACACCTTC. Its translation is CASSYSLLGDGYTF.

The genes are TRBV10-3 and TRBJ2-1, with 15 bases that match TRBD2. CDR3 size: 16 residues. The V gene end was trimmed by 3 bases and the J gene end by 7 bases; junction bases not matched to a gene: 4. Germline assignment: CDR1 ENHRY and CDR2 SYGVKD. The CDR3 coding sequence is TGTGCCATCAGTGACCATGGGACTAGCGGGGGGAATGAGCAGTTCTTC. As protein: CAISDHGTSGGNEQFF.

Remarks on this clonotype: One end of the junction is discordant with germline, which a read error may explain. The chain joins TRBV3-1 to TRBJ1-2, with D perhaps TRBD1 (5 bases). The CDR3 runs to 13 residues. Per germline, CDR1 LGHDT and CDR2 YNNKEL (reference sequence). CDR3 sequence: CASSQGYQGPLFF. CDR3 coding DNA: TGTGCCAGCAGCCAAGGATACCAGGGTCCCCTCTTTTTC.

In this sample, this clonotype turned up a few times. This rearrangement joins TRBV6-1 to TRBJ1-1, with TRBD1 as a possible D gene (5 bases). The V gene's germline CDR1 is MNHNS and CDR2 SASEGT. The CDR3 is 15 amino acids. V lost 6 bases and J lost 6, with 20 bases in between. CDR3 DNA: TGTGCCAGCAGAGCCCGGGACTCCCGAAGCCCTGAAGCTTTCTTT. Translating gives CASRARDSRSPEAFF.

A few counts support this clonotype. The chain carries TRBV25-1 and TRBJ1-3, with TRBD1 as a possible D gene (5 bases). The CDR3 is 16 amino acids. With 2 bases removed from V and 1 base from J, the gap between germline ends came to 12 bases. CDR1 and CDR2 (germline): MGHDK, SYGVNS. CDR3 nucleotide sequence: TGTGCCAGCAGTGAACAAGGGGTTGGGTCTGGAAACACCATATATTTT. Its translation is CASSEQGVGSGNTIYF.

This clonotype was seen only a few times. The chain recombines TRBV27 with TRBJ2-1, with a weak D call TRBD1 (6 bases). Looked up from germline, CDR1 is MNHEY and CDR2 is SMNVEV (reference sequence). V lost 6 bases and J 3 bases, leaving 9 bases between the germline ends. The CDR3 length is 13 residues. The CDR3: CASRRDIYNEQFF. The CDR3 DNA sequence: TGTGCCAGCAGACGGGACATCTACAATGAGCAGTTCTTC.

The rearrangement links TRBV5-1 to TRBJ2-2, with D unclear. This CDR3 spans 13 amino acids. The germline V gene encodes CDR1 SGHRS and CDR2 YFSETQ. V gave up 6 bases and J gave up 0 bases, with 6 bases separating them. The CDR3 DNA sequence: TGCGCCAGCAACATTGCGAACACCGGGGAGCTGTTTTTT. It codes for CASNIANTGELFF.

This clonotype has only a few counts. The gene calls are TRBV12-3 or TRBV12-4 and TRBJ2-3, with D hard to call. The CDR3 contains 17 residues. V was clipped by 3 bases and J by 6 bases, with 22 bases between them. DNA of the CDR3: TGTGCCAGCAGTTTGTTAGGTTCGGCAGGTAGGATGGATACGCAGTATTTT. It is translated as CASSLLGSAGRMDTQYF.

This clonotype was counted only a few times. The CDR3 coding sequence is TGTGCCAGCTTTAGTCGCATGGAGGGGGAGCTGTTTTTT. This translates into CASFSRMEGELFF. The chain links TRBV12-3 or TRBV12-4 to TRBJ2-2; D remains ambiguous. There are 13 residues in the CDR3. V gave up 8 bases and J gave up 8 bases, with 15 bases separating them.

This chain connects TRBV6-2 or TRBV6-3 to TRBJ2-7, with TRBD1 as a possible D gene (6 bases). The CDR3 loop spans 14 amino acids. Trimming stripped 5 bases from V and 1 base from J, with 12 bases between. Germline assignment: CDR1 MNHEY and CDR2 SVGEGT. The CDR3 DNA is TGTGCCAGCAGTCGAGCGGACAGATCCTACGAGCAGTACGTC. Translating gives CASSRADRSYEQYV.

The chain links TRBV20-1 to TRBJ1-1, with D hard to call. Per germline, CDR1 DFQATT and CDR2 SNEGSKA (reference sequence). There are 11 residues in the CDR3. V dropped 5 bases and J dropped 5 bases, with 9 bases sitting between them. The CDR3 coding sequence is TGCAGTGCTTCTGATGGAACTGAAGCTTTCTTT. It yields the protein CSASDGTEAFF.